The present T cell receptor beta chain was sequenced within a study of PD-L1 blockade in urothelial cancer listed by TCRdb under 2017. Background for the entire study: All patients started therapy in the mid-2010s and received atezolizumab 1,200 mg intravenously every 3 weeks. Twenty-five of 29 patients were males with bladder-origin urothelial cancer, and 18 of 29 reported a prior smoking history. An ECOG performance status of 0 or 1 was recorded for the patients, and 0 to 3 prior chemotherapy regimens had been received by the patients. Blood samples were analyzed at 3 weeks after treatment start (second dose) and at 6 weeks after treatment start. Blood samples yielded a median of about 150,000 T cells and around 80,000 unique TCRs, with median clonality 0.080. The study was an exploratory multi-omic analysis of somatic, immune and clinical correlates of response to PD-L1 blockade with atezolizumab in urothelial cancer. Pretreatment tumor samples, along with matched peripheral blood collected serially before and after atezolizumab treatment, underwent TCR sequencing. Durable clinical benefit was defined as a progression-free survival longer than 6 months, and TCR features were additionally tested against progression-free survival and overall survival. In the same patients, pretreatment tumors underwent whole exome sequencing and RNA sequencing in addition to TCR sequencing. Under ten patients reached durable clinical benefit, while 15 to 25 patients did not. Twenty-nine patients had pretreatment blood TCR-seq, about 25 had at least one posttreatment blood collection, and about 25 had tumor TCR-seq. The paper as a whole reports these results and caveats: Improved progression-free and overall survival was found to be associated with pretreatment peripheral blood TCR clonality below the median. Greater expansion of tumor-associated TCR clones in peripheral blood 3 weeks after the start of treatment was observed in patients with durable benefit (n ≈ 22, p = 0.022). Because the sample size was small (n ≈ 30) and many exploratory analyses were performed, the results are intended to be hypothesis-generating.

With respect to this clone: Its antigen has not been determined. Base qualities are not at hand, and no much larger clone is one base apart.

The sample's time point label, decoded: pretreatment peripheral blood. The cohort comprised roughly 30 patients with locally advanced or metastatic urothelial carcinoma treated at Memorial Sloan Kettering on a trial protocol. Peripheral blood mononuclear cells were collected pretreatment and during treatment, with between 1 and 8 total time points per patient. The Qiagen DNeasy Blood extraction kit was used to purify genomic DNA from total PBMCs and tumor samples. PBMCs were collected pretreatment and during treatment and were isolated and stored as previously described. Via the germline V gene, CDR1 is SGHNT and CDR2 YENEEA. The CDR3 measures 15 amino acids from cysteine to phenylalanine. The DNA shown is the 45-base CDR3, in frame from base 1. The germline V and J ends show losses of 4 bases and 6 bases respectively, and no gene match explains 7 bases of the junction. Synthetic TCR analog templates were spiked into each PCR to estimate absolute template abundance from read counts. The immunoSEQ assay used bias-controlled V and J gene primers to amplify TCRbeta CDR3 regions from genomic DNA. Rearranged TCRbeta segments were sequenced at approximately 20X coverage. The paper's data handling went like this. Sequencing errors were corrected by clustering and CDR3s were annotated against IMGT to assign V, D and J genes. Downstream analyses used only productive TCRbeta rearrangements and left out out-of-frame or stop-codon sequences. Clonality was computed as one minus Shannon entropy normalized by the log of the number of unique productive sequences. Fisher's exact test with Benjamini-Hochberg correction, at a threshold of adjusted p below 0.01, was used to find clones that differed between time points or between blood and tumor. What TCRdb holds here is the immuneACCESS table cut down to in-frame rearrangements. Part of the clones is not present; checked against another copy, under half of the missing clones reflect an unresolved V gene, and the others are unexplained. From that table come the V and J calls and clone size; the DNA was used to work out D and trimming. This sample lists about 95,000 clones; nearly 90% were detected once. The ten biggest clones cover 1.5% to 2% of the sample.

This receptor was obtained from a man aged 55 to 69 with urothelial cancer. In this chain, TRBV11-3 is recombined with TRBJ2-3; 10 central bases correspond to TRBD2. The sequencing used PBMCs, collected around atezolizumab (anti-PD-L1) treatment. CDR3 sequence: CASSSKRGGRDTQYF. The DNA sequence follows: TGTGCCAGCAGCTCCAAGCGGGGGGGCCGGGATACGCAGTATTTT.